This T cell receptor (beta chain) was sequenced in a study of CD8+ T cells in alopecia areata. CDR1 is PRHDT and CDR2 is FYEKMQ in the germline V gene (reference sequence). The trim removed 5 bases at V and 8 bases at J, leaving 18 bases unmatched. This CDR3 has 17 residues. The treatment here: oral pan-JAK inhibitor, 5-10 mg twice daily. Lesional scalp punch biopsies and peripheral blood came from alopecia areata patients. Sequencing relied on a cDNA template that was reverse transcribed from extracted RNA. Only in-frame clones appear in the TCRdb table, and some are missing; sequencing was by immunoSEQ multiplex PCR. The repertoire includes roughly 70,000 clones, roughly 28% of them detected once, and just under 15% sits in the top ten. General observations from the study: When scalp samples are sequenced, resident alphabeta T cells of normal skin are also captured.

For this clone: What it binds is not known.

The origin of this receptor is a human donor with alopecia areata. The material sequenced was CD8+ T cells sorted from blood, taken at week 4, from a patient treated with tofacitinib. The chain employs TRBV13 and TRBJ2-1; 7 bases align to TRBD2. CDR3 in amino acids: CASSPDVGGGSVYEQFF. CDR3 sequence (DNA): TGTGCCAGCAGCCCAGATGTCGGGGGAGGGAGTGTCTATGAGCAGTTCTTC.